The 9 T cell receptor beta chains reported below all come from one sample, sequenced in a study of response to subunit inactivated influenza vaccine. Each CDR3 protein gets one entry after TCRdb re-called the RT-PCR reads with MiXCR. The sample carries over 150,000 distinct CDR3 sequences, around 10% recorded once. This sample comprised CD8+ T cells sorted from PBMCs, obtained around 25 months after vaccination. These receptors were obtained from a man aged 50 to 69 who received an inactivated influenza vaccine.

The gene calls are TRBV5-1 and TRBJ1-1, with 8 bases aligning to TRBD1. The trim removed 10 bases at V and 2 bases at J, leaving 7 bases unmatched. Germline V gene sequence: CDR1 SGHRS, CDR2 YFSETQ. The CDR3 runs 13 residues. The CDR3 DNA reads TGCGCCTGTAAAGCAGGGGGCAACACTGAAGCTTTCTTT. This sequence encodes CACKAGGNTEAFF.

This clonotype was seen ten or more times. This CDR3 is CASSHDRGVSSYTF. In DNA form, the CDR3 reads TGCGCCAGCAGCCATGACCGTGGGGTTTCTAGCTACACCTTC. This chain links TRBV4-3 with TRBJ1-2; no definite D call. The CDR3 extends over 14 amino acids. The germline CDR1 and CDR2 sequences are LGHNA and YSLEER. V gave up 3 bases and J gave up 9 bases, with 17 bases separating them.

This clonotype was observed a handful of times. V gene TRBV5-1 combines with J gene TRBJ2-7, with no clear D. The CDR3 is made up of 11 amino acids. Trimming pared 1 base from V and 3 bases from J, leaving 2 bases between. Germline lookup yields CDR1 SGHRS and CDR2 YFSETQ. CDR3 loop: CASSLYYEQYF. Here the CDR3 DNA reads TGCGCCAGCAGCTTGTACTACGAGCAGTACTTC.

This clonotype was counted only a few times. The V and J genes are TRBV30 and TRBJ2-3; TRBD2 agrees at 12 bases. Trimming removed 5 bases from V and 0 bases from J; junction bases left unmatched: 6. The germline V gene encodes CDR1 GTSNPN and CDR2 SVGIG (reference sequence). This CDR3 region has 16 residues. The CDR3 nucleotides read TGTGCCTGGGACTACGGACTAGCGGGGAGCACAGATACGCAGTATTTT. It translates to CAWDYGLAGSTDTQYF.

This clonotype occurred a few times. The V call is TRBV12-3 or TRBV12-4, the J call TRBJ2-1, with D possibly TRBD2 on 6 matching bases. The CDR3 is made up of 19 amino acids. V lost 5 bases to trimming and J lost 3 bases, with 26 bases between them. The CDR3, as DNA: TGTGCCAGCAGTCGTAATAGCGGCCCTCTGAGCCTGGGCTACAATGAGCAGTTCTTC. As protein: CASSRNSGPLSLGYNEQFF.

The rearrangement links TRBV27 to TRBJ2-7; D may be TRBD2 (6 bases). Trimming pared 6 bases from V and 2 bases from J, leaving 11 bases between. The CDR3 length is 13 residues. Germline CDR1 and CDR2: MNHEY and SMNVEV (reference sequence). CDR3 sequence (DNA): TGTGCCAGCAGCTGGGGGGATACCTACGAGCAGTACTTC. Encoded protein: CASSWGDTYEQYF.

This clonotype occurred a few times. The chain couples TRBV6-5 to TRBJ2-7, with D unresolved. The V and J ends lost 4 bases and 3 bases respectively, with 10 bases between them. Looked up from germline, CDR1 is MNHEY and CDR2 is SVGAGI. The CDR3 extends over 13 amino acids. The CDR3 sequence is CASSFQQHYEQYF. As DNA, the CDR3 is TGTGCCAGCAGTTTTCAACAGCACTACGAGCAGTACTTC.

The rearrangement uses TRBV7-9 and TRBJ1-5; no reliable D call. CDR3 length equals 13 residues. V lost 1 base and J lost 5, with 6 bases in between. Germline loops: CDR1 SEHNR, CDR2 FQNEAQ (reference sequence). The CDR3 region has the DNA TGTGCCAGCAGCTTAGAGGGCGATCAGCCCCAGCATTTT. It translates to CASSLEGDQPQHF.

The genes are TRBV24-1 and TRBJ2-1; TRBD1 aligns across 9 bases. This CDR3 contains 15 residues. Germline V gene lookup returns CDR1 KGHDR and CDR2 SFDVKD. Trimming removed 0 bases from V and 8 bases from J; junction bases left unmatched: 4. CDR3 coding DNA: TGTGCCACCAGTGATTTGGGGACAGGGTTAGATGAGCAGTTCTTC. Encoded protein: CATSDLGTGLDEQFF.